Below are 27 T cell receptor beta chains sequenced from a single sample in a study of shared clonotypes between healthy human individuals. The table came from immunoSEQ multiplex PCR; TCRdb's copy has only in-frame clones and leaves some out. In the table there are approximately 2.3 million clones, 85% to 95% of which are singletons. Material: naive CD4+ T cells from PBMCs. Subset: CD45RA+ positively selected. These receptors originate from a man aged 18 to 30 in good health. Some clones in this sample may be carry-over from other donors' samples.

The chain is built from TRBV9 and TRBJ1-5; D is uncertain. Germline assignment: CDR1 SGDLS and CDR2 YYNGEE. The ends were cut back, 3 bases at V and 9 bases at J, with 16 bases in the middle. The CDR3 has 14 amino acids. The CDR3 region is CASSGAPEWGPQHF. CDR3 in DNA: TGTGCCAGCAGCGGAGCCCCTGAATGGGGGCCCCAGCATTTT.

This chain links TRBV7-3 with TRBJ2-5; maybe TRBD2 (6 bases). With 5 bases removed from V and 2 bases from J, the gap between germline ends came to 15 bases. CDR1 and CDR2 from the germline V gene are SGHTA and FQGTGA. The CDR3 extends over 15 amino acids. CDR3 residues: CASSPKPGLQETQYF. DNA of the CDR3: TGTGCCAGCAGCCCGAAACCGGGACTGCAAGAGACCCAGTACTTC.

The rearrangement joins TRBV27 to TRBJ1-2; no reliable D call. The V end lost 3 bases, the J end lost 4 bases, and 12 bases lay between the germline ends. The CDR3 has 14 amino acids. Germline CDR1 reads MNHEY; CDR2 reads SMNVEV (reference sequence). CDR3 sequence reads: CASSFSAPGYGYTF. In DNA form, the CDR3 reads TGTGCCAGCAGTTTTTCCGCACCAGGCTATGGCTACACCTTC.

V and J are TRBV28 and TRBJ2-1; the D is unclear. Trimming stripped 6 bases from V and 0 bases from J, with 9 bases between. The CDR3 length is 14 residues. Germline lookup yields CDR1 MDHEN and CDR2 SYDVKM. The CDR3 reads CASSVGFSYNEQFF. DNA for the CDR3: TGTGCCAGCAGCGTTGGTTTCTCCTACAATGAGCAGTTCTTC.

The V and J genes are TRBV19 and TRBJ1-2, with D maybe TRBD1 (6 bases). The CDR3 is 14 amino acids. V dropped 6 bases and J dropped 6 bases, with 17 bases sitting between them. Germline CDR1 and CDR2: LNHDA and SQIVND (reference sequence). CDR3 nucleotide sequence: TGTGCCAGTAGCCTCGGCAGGGGCTTTGATGGCTACACCTTC. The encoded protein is CASSLGRGFDGYTF.

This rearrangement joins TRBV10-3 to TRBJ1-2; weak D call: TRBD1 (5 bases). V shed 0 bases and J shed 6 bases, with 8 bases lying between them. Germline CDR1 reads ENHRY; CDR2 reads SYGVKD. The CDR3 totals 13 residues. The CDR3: CAISESETDGYTF. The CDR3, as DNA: TGTGCCATCAGTGAGTCCGAGACAGATGGCTACACCTTC.

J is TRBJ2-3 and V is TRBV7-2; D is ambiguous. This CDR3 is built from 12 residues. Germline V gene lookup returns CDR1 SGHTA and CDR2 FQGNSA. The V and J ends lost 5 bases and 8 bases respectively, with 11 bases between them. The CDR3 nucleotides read TGTGCCAGCAGCCCGTTACCAGCTACGCAGTATTTT. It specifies CASSPLPATQYF.

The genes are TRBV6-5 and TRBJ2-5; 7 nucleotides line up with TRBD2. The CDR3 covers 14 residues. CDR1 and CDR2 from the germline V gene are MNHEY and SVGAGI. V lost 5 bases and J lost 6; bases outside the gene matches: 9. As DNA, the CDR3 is TGTGCCAGCAGTCCGGGCGGGCGGGAGAAGACCCAGTACTTC. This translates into CASSPGGREKTQYF.

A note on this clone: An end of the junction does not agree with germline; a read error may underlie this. CDR3 bases: TGTGCCAGCAGCTCAGGACTAGCGGGAGGACTGTGGGACTTC. Amino acids: CASSSGLAGGLWDF. V gene TRBV7-6 combines with J gene TRBJ2-7; the match to TRBD2 covers 14 bases. CDR1 is SGHVS and CDR2 is FNYEAQ in the germline V gene. The CDR3 is made up of 14 amino acids.

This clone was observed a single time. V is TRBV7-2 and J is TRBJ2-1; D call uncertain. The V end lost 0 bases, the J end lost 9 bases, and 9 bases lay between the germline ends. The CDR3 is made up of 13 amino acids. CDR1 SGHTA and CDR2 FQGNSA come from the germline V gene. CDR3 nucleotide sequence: TGTGCCAGCAGCTTAGCGTGGGCTATTGAGCAGTTCTTC. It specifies CASSLAWAIEQFF.

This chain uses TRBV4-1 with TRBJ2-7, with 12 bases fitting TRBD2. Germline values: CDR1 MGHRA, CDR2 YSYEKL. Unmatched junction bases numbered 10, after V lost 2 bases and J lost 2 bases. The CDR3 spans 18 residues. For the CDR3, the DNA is TGCGCCAGCAGCCAAAGGATCCCTAGCGGGAGGGCCCCCTACGAGCAGTACTTC. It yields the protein CASSQRIPSGRAPYEQYF.

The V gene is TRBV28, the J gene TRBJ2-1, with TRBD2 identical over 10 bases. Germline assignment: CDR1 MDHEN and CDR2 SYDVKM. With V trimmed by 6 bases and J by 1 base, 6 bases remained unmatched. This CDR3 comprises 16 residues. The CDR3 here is CASRSTSGASYNEQFF. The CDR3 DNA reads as TGTGCCAGCAGATCTACTAGCGGGGCATCCTACAATGAGCAGTTCTTC.

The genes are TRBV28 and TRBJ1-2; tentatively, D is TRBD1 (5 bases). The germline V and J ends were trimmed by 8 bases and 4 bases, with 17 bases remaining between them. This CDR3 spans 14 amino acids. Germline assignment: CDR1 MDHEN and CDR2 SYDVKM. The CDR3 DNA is TGTGCCAGCCTGCCCGGGGGAAACGTCTATGGCTACACCTTC. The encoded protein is CASLPGGNVYGYTF.

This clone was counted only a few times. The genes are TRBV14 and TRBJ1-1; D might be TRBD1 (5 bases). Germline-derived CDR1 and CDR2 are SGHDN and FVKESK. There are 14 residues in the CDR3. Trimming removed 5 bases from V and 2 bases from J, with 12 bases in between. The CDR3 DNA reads TGTGCCAGCAGCACCTGGGACTCCAACACTGAAGCTTTCTTT. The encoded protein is CASSTWDSNTEAFF.

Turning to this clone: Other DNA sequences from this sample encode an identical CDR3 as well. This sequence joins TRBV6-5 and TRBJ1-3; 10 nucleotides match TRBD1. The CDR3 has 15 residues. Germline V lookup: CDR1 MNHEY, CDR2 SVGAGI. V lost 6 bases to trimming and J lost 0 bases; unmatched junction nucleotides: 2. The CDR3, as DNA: TGTGCCAGCAGAAGGACAGGGGGCTCTGGAAACACCATATATTTT. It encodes CASRRTGGSGNTIYF.

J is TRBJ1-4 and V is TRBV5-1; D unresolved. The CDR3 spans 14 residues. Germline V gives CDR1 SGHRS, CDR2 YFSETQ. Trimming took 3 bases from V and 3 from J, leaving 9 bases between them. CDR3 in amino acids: CASSWGSPNEKLFF. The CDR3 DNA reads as TGCGCCAGCAGCTGGGGTAGTCCTAATGAAAAACTGTTTTTT.

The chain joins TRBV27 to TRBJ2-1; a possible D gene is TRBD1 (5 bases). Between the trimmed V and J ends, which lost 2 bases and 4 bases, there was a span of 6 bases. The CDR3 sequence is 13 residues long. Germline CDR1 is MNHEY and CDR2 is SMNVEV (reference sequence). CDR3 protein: CASSLKGYNEQFF. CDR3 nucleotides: TGTGCCAGCAGTTTAAAGGGGTACAATGAGCAGTTCTTC.

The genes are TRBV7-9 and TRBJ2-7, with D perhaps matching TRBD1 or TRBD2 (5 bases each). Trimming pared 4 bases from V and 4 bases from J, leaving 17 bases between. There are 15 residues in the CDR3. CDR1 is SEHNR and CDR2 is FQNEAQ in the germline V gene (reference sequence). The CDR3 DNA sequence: TGTGCCAGCAGCTCCAGGTCAGGGTCGGGATACGAGCAGTACTTC. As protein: CASSSRSGSGYEQYF.

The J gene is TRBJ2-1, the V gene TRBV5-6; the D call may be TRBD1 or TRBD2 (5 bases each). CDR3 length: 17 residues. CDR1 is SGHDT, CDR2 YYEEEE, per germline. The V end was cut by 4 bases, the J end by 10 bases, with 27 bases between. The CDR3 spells CASSVAPSGTAKREQFF. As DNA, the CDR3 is TGTGCCAGCAGCGTCGCCCCGTCCGGGACGGCGAAGAGGGAGCAGTTCTTC.

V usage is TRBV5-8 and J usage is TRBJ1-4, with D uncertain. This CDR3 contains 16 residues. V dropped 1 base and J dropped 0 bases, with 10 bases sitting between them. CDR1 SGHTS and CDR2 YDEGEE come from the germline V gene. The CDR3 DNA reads TGTGCCAGCAGCTTGCGTCTGGGTCCAACTAATGAAAAACTGTTTTTT. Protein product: CASSLRLGPTNEKLFF.

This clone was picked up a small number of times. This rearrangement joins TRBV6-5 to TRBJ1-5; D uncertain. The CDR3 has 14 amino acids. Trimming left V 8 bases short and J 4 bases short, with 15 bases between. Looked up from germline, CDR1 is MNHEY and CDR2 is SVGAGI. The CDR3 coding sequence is TGTGCCAGCTGCCCCTCGGGGAGGAATCAGCCCCAGCATTTT. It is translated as CASCPSGRNQPQHF.

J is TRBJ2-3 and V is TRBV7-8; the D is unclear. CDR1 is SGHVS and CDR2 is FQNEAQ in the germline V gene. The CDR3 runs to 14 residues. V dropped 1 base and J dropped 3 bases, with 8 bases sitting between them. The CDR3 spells CASSLVHVTDTQYF. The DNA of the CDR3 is TGTGCCAGCAGCTTAGTTCATGTTACAGATACGCAGTATTTT.

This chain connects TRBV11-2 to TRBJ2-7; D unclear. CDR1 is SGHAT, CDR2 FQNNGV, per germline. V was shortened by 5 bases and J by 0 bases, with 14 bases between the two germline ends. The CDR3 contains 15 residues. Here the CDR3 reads CASSKQSSVSYEQYF. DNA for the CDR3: TGTGCCAGCAGCAAGCAGAGTTCCGTCTCCTACGAGCAGTACTTC.

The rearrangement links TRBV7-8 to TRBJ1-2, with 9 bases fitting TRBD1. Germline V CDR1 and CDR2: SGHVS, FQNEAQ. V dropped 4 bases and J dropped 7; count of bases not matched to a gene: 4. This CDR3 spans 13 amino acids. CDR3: CASSSDRGGGYTF. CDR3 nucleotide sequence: TGTGCCAGCAGCTCTGACAGGGGGGGTGGCTACACCTTC.

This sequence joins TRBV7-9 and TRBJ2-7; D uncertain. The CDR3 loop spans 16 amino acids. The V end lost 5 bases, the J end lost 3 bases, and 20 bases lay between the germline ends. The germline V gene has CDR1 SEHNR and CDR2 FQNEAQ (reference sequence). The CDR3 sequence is CASSPPRWFPNYEQYF. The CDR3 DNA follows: TGTGCCAGCAGCCCCCCGCGGTGGTTCCCCAACTACGAGCAGTACTTC.

The CDR3 loop is CASSGTEEKQYF. The CDR3 bases are TGTGCCAGCAGCGGGACCGAGGAGAAGCAGTACTTC. V usage is TRBV9 and J usage is TRBJ2-7; D uncertain. V dropped 3 bases and J dropped 8 bases, with 12 bases sitting between them. This CDR3 comprises 12 residues. From germline, CDR1 is SGDLS and CDR2 YYNGEE.

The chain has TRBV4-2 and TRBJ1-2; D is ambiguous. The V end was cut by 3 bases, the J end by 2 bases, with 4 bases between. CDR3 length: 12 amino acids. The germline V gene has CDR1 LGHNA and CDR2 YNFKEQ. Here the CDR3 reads CASSQFNYGYTF. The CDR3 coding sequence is TGTGCCAGCAGCCAGTTCAACTATGGCTACACCTTC.